This T cell receptor beta chain stems from a study of T cell clonality in common variable immunodeficiency. Germline CDR1 and CDR2: SGHNT and YYREEE (reference sequence). V was trimmed by 7 bases and J by 5 bases, leaving 12 bases between them. This CDR3 comprises 12 residues. Only in-frame clones appear in the TCRdb table, and some are missing; sequencing was by immunoSEQ multiplex PCR. The sample counts some 33,000 clones, none seen once; the ten largest own about 4%. Study-level points and caveats: In common variable immunodeficiency, TCR beta chains reportedly carried fewer deletions and N-nucleotide insertions.

The table lists this clone with many counts. No antigen is known for it. The CDR3 is cut off 3 residues early in the read; its end comes from the germline J gene. The TCR originated in a person between 18 and 69 years old in good health. This rearrangement joins TRBV5-4 to TRBJ2-5, with D perhaps matching TRBD2 (5 bases). Material for sequencing was peripheral blood mononuclear cells. CDR3 DNA (partial): TGTGCCAGCCGCCGTGAGGGCGAGACC. This translates into CASRREGET. The whole CDR3 sequence is CASRREGETQYF.